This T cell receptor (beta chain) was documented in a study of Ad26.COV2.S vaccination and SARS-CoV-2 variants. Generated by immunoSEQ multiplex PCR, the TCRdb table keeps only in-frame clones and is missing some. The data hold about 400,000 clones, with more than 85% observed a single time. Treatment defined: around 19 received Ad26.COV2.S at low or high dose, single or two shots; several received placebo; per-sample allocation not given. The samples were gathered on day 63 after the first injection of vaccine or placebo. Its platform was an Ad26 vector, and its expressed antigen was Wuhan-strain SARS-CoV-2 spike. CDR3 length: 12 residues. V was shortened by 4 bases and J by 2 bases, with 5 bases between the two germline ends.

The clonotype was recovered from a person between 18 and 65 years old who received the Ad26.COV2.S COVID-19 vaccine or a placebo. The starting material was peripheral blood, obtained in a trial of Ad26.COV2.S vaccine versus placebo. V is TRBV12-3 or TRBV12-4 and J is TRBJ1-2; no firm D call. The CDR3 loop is CASSSGNYGYTF. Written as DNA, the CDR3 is TGTGCCAGCAGTTCTGGAAACTATGGCTACACCTTC.